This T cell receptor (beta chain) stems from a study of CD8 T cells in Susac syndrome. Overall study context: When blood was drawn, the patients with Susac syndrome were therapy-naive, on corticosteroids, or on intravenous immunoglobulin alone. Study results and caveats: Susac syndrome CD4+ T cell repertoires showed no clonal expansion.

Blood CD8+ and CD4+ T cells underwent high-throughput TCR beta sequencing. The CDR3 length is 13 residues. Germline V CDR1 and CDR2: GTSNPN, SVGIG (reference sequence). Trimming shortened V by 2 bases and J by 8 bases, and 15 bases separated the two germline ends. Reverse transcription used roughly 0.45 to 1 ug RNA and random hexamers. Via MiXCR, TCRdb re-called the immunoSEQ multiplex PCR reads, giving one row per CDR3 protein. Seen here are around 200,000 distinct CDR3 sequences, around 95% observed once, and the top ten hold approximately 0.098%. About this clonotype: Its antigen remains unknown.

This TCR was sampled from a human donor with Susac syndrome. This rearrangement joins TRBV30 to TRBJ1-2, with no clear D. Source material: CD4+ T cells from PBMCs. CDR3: CAWSPGILVGYTF. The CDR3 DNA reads TGTGCCTGGAGTCCAGGCATCCTCGTCGGCTACACCTTC.